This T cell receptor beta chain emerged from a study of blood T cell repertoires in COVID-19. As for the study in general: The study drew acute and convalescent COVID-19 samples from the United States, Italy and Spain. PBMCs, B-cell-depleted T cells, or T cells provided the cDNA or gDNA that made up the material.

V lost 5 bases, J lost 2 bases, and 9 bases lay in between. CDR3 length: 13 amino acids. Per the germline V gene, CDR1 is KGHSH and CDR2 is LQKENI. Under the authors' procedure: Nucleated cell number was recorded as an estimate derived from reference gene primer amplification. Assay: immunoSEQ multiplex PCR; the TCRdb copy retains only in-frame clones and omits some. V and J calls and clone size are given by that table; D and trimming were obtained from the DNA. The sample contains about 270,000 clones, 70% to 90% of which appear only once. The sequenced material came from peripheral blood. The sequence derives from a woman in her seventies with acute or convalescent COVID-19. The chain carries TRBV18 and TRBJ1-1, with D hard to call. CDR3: CASSYAGNTEAFF. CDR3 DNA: TGTGCCAGCTCATATGCAGGCAACACTGAAGCTTTCTTT.